Listed below are T cell receptor beta chains from one sample, sequenced in a study of tumor-infiltrating lymphocytes in glioblastoma multiforme. TCRdb reprocessed the multiplex PCR reads with MiXCR, giving one entry per CDR3 protein. The repertoire holds about 10,000 distinct CDR3 sequences, around 64% seen once, with around 28% in the top ten. Specimen: brain tumor tissue. These TCRs come from a male donor with glioblastoma. CDR3s include the opening cysteine and the closing phenylalanine or tryptophan. A D gene is named only where the DNA matches it firmly. Clone size is shown for a subset of rows, as once, few, many or a class of expanded clone.

. | TRBJ2-7 | TRBV12-3/TRBV12-4 | medium-sized | CASSYVQSYEQYF | TGTGCCAGCAGCTATGTACAGAGCTACGAGCAGTACTTC
TRBD1 | TRBJ2-6 | TRBV29-1 | . | CSVGQGFGSNVLTF | TGCAGCGTTGGACAGGGATTTGGGTCCAACGTCCTGACTTTC
TRBD2 | TRBJ2-3 | TRBV5-1 | many | CASSLIGLAGGTRSTDTQYF | TGCGCCAGCAGCTTGATCGGGCTAGCGGGAGGGACGAGGAGCACAGATACGCAGTATTTT
. | TRBJ2-3 | TRBV29-1 | . | CSVTESSTDTQYF | TGCAGCGTTACCGAATCCTCCACAGATACGCAGTATTTT
. | TRBJ2-7 | TRBV29-1 | medium-sized | CSVGDGVSEQYF | TGCAGCGTTGGAGACGGAGTGTCCGAGCAGTACTTC
. | TRBJ2-3 | TRBV6-5 | . | CASSRQGGTQYF | TGTGCCAGCAGTCGGCAGGGAGGTACGCAGTATTTT
. | TRBJ2-2 | TRBV11-1 | . | CASWGTGELFF | TGTGCCAGCTGGGGCACCGGGGAGCTGTTTTTT
TRBD1 | TRBJ2-2 | TRBV4-1 | . | CASSQEGDREGELSF | TGCGCCAGCAGCCAAGAGGGGGACAGGGAAGGGGAGCTGTCTTTC
. | TRBJ2-3 | TRBV28 | . | CASSFQGPQYF | TGTGCCAGCAGCTTCCAGGGGCCCCAGTATTTT
TRBD2 | TRBJ2-5 | TRBV28 | . | CASSAPAGGTRYF | TGTGCCAGCAGCGCCCCAGCCGGGGGGACCCGGTACTTC
TRBD1 | TRBJ2-2 | TRBV29-1 | . | CSVTGGTGELFF | TGCAGCGTTACAGGGGGTACCGGGGAGCTGTTTTTT
. | TRBJ1-4 | TRBV10-3 | . | CAISAYRVEKLFF | TGTGCCATCAGTGCTTACAGGGTTGAAAAACTGTTTTTT
TRBD2 | TRBJ2-1 | TRBV4-2 | . | CASSQVEAGEQFF | TGTGCCAGCAGCCAAGTGGAAGCGGGAGAGCAGTTCTTC
. | TRBJ1-5 | TRBV12-3/TRBV12-4 | . | CASSGDSGRQHF | TGCGCCAGCAGCGGGGACTCCGGGCGCCAGCATTTT
. | TRBJ1-5 | TRBV12-3/TRBV12-4 | . | CASSDVRISNQPQHF | TGTGCCAGCAGTGACGTCAGGATTAGCAATCAGCCCCAGCATTTT
TRBD2 | TRBJ2-7 | TRBV4-2 | medium-sized | CASSQDLGTSGYEQYF | TGTGCCAGCAGCCAAGATCTTGGGACTAGCGGCTACGAGCAGTACTTC
. | TRBJ1-2 | TRBV29-1 | . | CSVRDRTGNGYTF | TGCAGTGTTCGGGATAGGACGGGGAATGGCTACACCTTC